This T cell receptor beta chain was identified in a study of blood T cell repertoires in COVID-19. About the study: Sites in the United States, Italy and Spain provided acute and convalescent COVID-19 samples. PBMCs, B-cell-depleted T cells, or T cells were the source of the cDNA or gDNA that made up the material.

In the original processing: Reference gene primer amplification yielded estimated nucleated cell counts. Clones were read by immunoSEQ multiplex PCR, and TCRdb kept only the in-frame ones, dropping some. V, J and clone size were drawn from that table, and D and trimming were deduced from the DNA. The table lists around 130,000 clones, 82% of them singletons. The sequence was obtained from a woman between 70 and 85 years old with acute or convalescent COVID-19. Sequences were obtained from peripheral blood.

The CDR3 region is CASSSDEHSYNEQFF. In DNA form, the CDR3 reads TGTGCCAGCAGCAGCGACGAGCACTCCTACAATGAGCAGTTCTTC. V gene TRBV5-4 combines with J gene TRBJ2-1; D is ambiguous. The CDR3 consists of 15 residues. The V gene's germline CDR1 is SGHNT and CDR2 YYREEE (reference sequence). The ends were cut back, 4 bases at V and 0 bases at J, with 11 bases in the middle.